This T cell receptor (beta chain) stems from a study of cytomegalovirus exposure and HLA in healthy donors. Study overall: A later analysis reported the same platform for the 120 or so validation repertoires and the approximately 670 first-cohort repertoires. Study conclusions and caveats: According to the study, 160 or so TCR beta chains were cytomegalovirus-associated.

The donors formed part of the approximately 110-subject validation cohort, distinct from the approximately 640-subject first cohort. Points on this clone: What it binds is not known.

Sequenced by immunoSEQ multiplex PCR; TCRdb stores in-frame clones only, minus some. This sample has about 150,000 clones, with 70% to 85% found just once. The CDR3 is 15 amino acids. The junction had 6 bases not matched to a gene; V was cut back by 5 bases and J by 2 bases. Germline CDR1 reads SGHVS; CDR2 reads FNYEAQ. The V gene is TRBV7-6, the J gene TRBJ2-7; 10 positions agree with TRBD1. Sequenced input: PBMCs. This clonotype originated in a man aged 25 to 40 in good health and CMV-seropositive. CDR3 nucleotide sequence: TGTGCCAGCAGCCTCGGGACAGGGGAGGCCTACGAGCAGTACTTC. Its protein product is CASSLGTGEAYEQYF.